Below, 19 T cell receptor beta chains from the same sample are listed, as sequenced in a study of molecular identifiers for immune sequencing clone quantification. In TCRdb, the PCR reads were re-called with MiXCR into one record per CDR3 protein. This repertoire shows around 480,000 distinct CDR3 sequences, around 23% found once; its top ten account for under 0.8%. Sample: naive CD8+ T cells from blood, with Jurkat cell RNA spiked in. Specified subset: FACS-sorted CD8+CD4-CCR7+CD45RA+ naive T cells. The receptors were gathered from a human donor in good health. Some libraries in this study had Jurkat cell RNA spiked in.

The chain couples TRBV15 to TRBJ1-5; 12 bases fit TRBD1. This CDR3 is 15 amino acids long. Per germline, CDR1 LNHNV and CDR2 YYDKDF (reference sequence). J lost 6 bases, V lost 4 bases, and 4 bases had no gene match. Here the CDR3 reads CATSIGTGGGQPQHF. Here the CDR3 DNA reads TGTGCCACCAGCATCGGGACAGGGGGCGGTCAGCCCCAGCATTTT.

The gene calls are TRBV14 and TRBJ2-7; TRBD2 is a possible D gene (6 bases). Germline V gives CDR1 SGHDN, CDR2 FVKESK. CDR3 length: 15 amino acids. Trimming pared 5 bases from V and 2 bases from J, leaving 16 bases between. The CDR3 DNA reads as TGTGCCAGCAGCTTTGGGACTGGGCTCCCCTACGAGCAGTACTTC. Its protein is CASSFGTGLPYEQYF.

This clonotype was seen repeatedly, ten times or more. This chain joins TRBV7-2 and TRBJ2-7; 8 nucleotides line up with TRBD2. The CDR3 is 16 residues long. Germline assignment: CDR1 SGHTA and CDR2 FQGNSA. The V gene end was trimmed by 8 bases and the J gene end by 3 bases; junction bases not matched to a gene: 15. CDR3 in DNA: TGTGCCAGCTCCCCAGGGGCAGCGGGAGCTCTCTACGAGCAGTACTTC. It yields the protein CASSPGAAGALYEQYF.

CDR3 sequence: CASTLGTPYNEQFF. The CDR3 nucleotides read TGTGCCAGCACCTTGGGGACTCCCTACAATGAGCAGTTCTTC. This rearrangement joins TRBV28 to TRBJ2-1; tentative D call: TRBD2 (6 bases). From germline, CDR1 is MDHEN and CDR2 SYDVKM. Trimming cost V 7 bases and J 2 bases, with 12 bases left between them. This CDR3 has 14 amino acids. The full variable domain, its missing parts supplied by reference TRBV28 and TRBJ2-1, is DVKVTQSSRYLVKRTGEKVFLECVQDMDHENMFWYRQDPGLGLRLIYFSYDVKMKEKGDIPEGYSVSREKKERFSLILESASTNQTSMYLCASTLGTPYNEQFFGPGTRLTVL.

This rearrangement joins TRBV4-1 to TRBJ2-5; 7 bases line up with TRBD2. V lost 0 bases and J lost 1; bases outside the gene matches: 2. The CDR3 consists of 15 residues. CDR1 is MGHRA, CDR2 YSYEKL, per germline. CDR3 amino acids: CASSQDWGGQETQYF. The CDR3 nucleotides are TGCGCCAGCAGCCAAGATTGGGGGGGCCAAGAGACCCAGTACTTC.

The rearrangement links TRBV4-2 to TRBJ2-3; 12 bases agree with TRBD2. J was trimmed by 6 bases and V by 0 bases; bases with no gene match: 13. The CDR3 contains 19 residues. Germline CDR1 reads LGHNA; CDR2 reads YNFKEQ. The CDR3 loop reads CASSQEEPSSGRAADTQYF. CDR3 DNA: TGTGCCAGCAGCCAAGAGGAGCCGTCTAGCGGGAGGGCCGCGGATACGCAGTATTTT.

To note about this clonotype: One junction end disagrees with the germline gene, perhaps due to a read error. The chain carries TRBV6-5 and TRBJ2-3; D gene unclear. Looked up from germline, CDR1 is MNHEY and CDR2 is SVGAGI. The CDR3 extends over 13 amino acids. The CDR3 region is CASSYTNTNTQYF. For the CDR3, the DNA is TGTGCCAGCAGTTACACCAACACAAATACGCAGTATTTT.

In its sample, this clonotype was seen a few times. The gene calls are TRBV4-1 and TRBJ2-3, with 10 bases aligning to TRBD2. Germline-derived CDR1 and CDR2 are MGHRA and YSYEKL. This CDR3 contains 16 residues. J gave up 5 bases and V 1 base, and 6 bases lay outside the gene matches. This CDR3 reads CASSQVAGGGVDTQYF. DNA for the CDR3: TGCGCCAGCAGCCAAGTAGCGGGAGGAGGAGTAGATACGCAGTATTTT.

In this sample, this clonotype turned up a few times. The chain uses TRBV6-1 and TRBJ1-3; D may be TRBD1 (6 bases). The germline CDR1 and CDR2 sequences are MNHNS and SASEGT. The germline V and J ends were trimmed by 1 base and 2 bases, with 15 bases remaining between them. The CDR3 covers 17 residues. The CDR3 DNA reads TGTGCCAGCAGTGAAGATCTCGTCCAGGGGACTGGAAACACCATATATTTT. This codes for CASSEDLVQGTGNTIYF.

This clonotype has a count of ten or more. This chain links TRBV7-9 with TRBJ2-4; D is undetermined. The germline CDR1 and CDR2 sequences are SEHNR and FQNEAQ (reference sequence). The CDR3 totals 11 residues. The V gene lost 0 bases and the J gene lost 14 bases, with 8 bases spanning the gap. The CDR3 coding sequence is TGTGCCAGCAGCTTAGCAGAGCTAAAGTACTTC. It specifies CASSLAELKYF.

Details on this clonotype: This may be a read error, as it is one base from a much larger clone. The chain links TRBV29-1 to TRBJ2-7; D may be TRBD1 or TRBD2 (6 bases each). The CDR3 has 16 amino acids. The germline gives CDR1 SQVTM, CDR2 ANQGSEA. The CDR3 protein is CRVLGGPRMSSYEQYF. CDR3 nucleotides: TGCAGAGTTTTGGGGGGCCCCAGGATGAGCTCCTACGAGCAGTACTTC.

Comments on this clonotype: A single base separates this from a much larger clone, so it may be a read error. The rearrangement links TRBV7-9 to TRBJ1-4; 7 positions match TRBD1. Germline CDR1 is SEHNR and CDR2 is FQNEAQ (reference sequence). V was pared by 4 bases and J by 5 bases, with 10 bases of the junction left unmatched. The CDR3 is 16 residues long. The DNA for the CDR3 is TGTGCCAGCAGCTCAGATATACAGGGGTCAAATGAAAAACTGTTTTTT. It encodes CASSSDIQGSNEKLFF. The full variable domain, with the rest looked up from reference TRBV7-9 and TRBJ1-4, is DTGVSQNPRHKITKRGQNVTFRCDPISEHNRLYWYRQTLGQGPEFLTYFQNEAQLEKSRLLSDRFSAERPKGSFSTLEIQRTEQGDSAMYLCASSSDIQGSNEKLFFGSGTQLSVL.

This clonotype was observed a handful of times. This chain connects TRBV20-1 to TRBJ2-7; D perhaps matches TRBD2 (7 bases). Germline CDR1 DFQATT, CDR2 SNEGSKA (reference sequence). V lost 8 bases and J lost 4, with 15 bases in between. The CDR3 loop spans 12 amino acids. The CDR3: CSLGGGAYEQYF. The CDR3 coding sequence is TGCAGTCTAGGGGGGGGGGCGTACGAGCAGTACTTC.

The genes are TRBV4-2 and TRBJ1-2; D perhaps matches TRBD1 (6 bases). This CDR3 region has 14 residues. Germline V gene data show CDR1 as LGHNA and CDR2 as YNFKEQ. The germline V and J ends were trimmed by 2 bases and 2 bases, with 9 bases remaining between them. The CDR3 is CASSQTGPNYGYTF. DNA of the CDR3: TGTGCCAGCAGCCAAACAGGGCCAAACTATGGCTACACCTTC.

Notes on this clonotype: At one end, the junction sequence differs from germline, possibly due to a read error. V and J are TRBV28 and TRBJ2-5; D unclear. Germline assignment: CDR1 MDHEN and CDR2 SYDVKM. The length of the CDR3 is 13 residues. CDR3 amino acids: CASRAPSQETQHF. CDR3 sequence (DNA): TGTGCCAGCAGGGCCCCTTCACAAGAGACCCAGCACTTC. The full variable domain, its missing parts supplied by reference TRBV28 and TRBJ2-5, is DVKVTQSSRYLVKRTGEKVFLECVQDMDHENMFWYRQDPGLGLRLIYFSYDVKMKEKGDIPEGYSVSREKKERFSLILESASTNQTSMYLCASRAPSQETQHFGPGTRLLVL.

V and J are TRBV6-5 and TRBJ1-5; 7 bases line up with TRBD1. V dropped 5 bases and J dropped 5; count of bases not matched to a gene: 6. Per germline, CDR1 MNHEY and CDR2 SVGAGI. This CDR3 spans 14 amino acids. In DNA, the CDR3 is TGTGCCAGCAGTCCGACAGGGTCCCATCAGCCCCAGCATTTT. Translated, it gives CASSPTGSHQPQHF.

This chain links TRBV6-5 with TRBJ1-4, with 7 nucleotides matching TRBD1. CDR3 length equals 13 residues. The junction had 1 base not matched to a gene; V was cut back by 4 bases and J by 5 bases. Germline V gene lookup returns CDR1 MNHEY and CDR2 SVGAGI. The CDR3 coding sequence is TGTGCCAGCAGTTTGACAGGGAATGAAAAACTGTTTTTT. This translates into CASSLTGNEKLFF.

This clonotype has a single count. A read error may explain this, as a much larger clone is one base away. The gene calls are TRBV12-3 or TRBV12-4 and TRBJ1-5; no firm D call. There are 15 residues in the CDR3. Trimming removed 0 bases at V and 4 bases at J, with 10 bases between. CDR3 in amino acids: CASSLANRGNQPQHF. Written as DNA, the CDR3 is TGTGCCAGCAGTTTAGCCAATCGTGGTAATCAGCCCCAGCATTTT.

This clonotype was counted many times. J is TRBJ2-3 and V is TRBV5-6; 8 bases fit TRBD2. Germline CDR1 SGHDT, CDR2 YYEEEE. The V segment lost 1 base and the J segment 2 bases; nucleotides outside the gene matches: 3. The CDR3 has 15 amino acids. CDR3: CASSLQREYTDTQYF. The CDR3 DNA is TGTGCCAGCAGCTTGCAGCGGGAGTACACAGATACGCAGTATTTT. The full variable domain, completed using reference TRBV5-6 and TRBJ2-3, is DAGVTQSPTHLIKTRGQQVTLRCSPKSGHDTVSWYQQALGQGPQFIFQYYEEEERQRGNFPDRFSGHQFPNYSSELNVNALLLGDSALYLCASSLQREYTDTQYFGPGTRLTVL.